One and the same sample provided the 20 T cell receptor beta chains below, sequenced in a study of CD8+ T cells in alopecia areata. The treatment: oral pan-JAK inhibitor, 5-10 mg twice daily. The sequencing template was cDNA reverse transcribed from extracted RNA. Profiled with immunoSEQ multiplex PCR; TCRdb holds only in-frame clones, not every one. The sample consists of roughly 200,000 clones, more than 30% of them appearing once. Sequenced material: CD4+ T cells sorted from blood, taken at approximately week 30, from a patient treated with tofacitinib. Receptors were obtained from a human donor with alopecia areata.

The chain recombines TRBV19 with TRBJ2-7; 7 nucleotides agree with TRBD1. The CDR3 consists of 15 residues. V was clipped by 5 bases and J by 0 bases; unmatched bases: 7. CDR1 and CDR2 (germline): LNHDA, SQIVND (reference sequence). CDR3 in DNA: TGTGCCAGTAGTGCCGGCCGACAGGGCTCCTACGAGCAGTACTTC. It yields the protein CASSAGRQGSYEQYF.

The chain has TRBV9 and TRBJ2-7; 9 bases agree with TRBD1. Losses at the gene ends were 0 bases for V and 5 bases for J; bases not matched to a gene: 3. This CDR3 comprises 14 residues. CDR1 is SGDLS and CDR2 is YYNGEE in the germline V gene. DNA of the CDR3: TGTGCCAGCAGCGTAGGACAGGGGGTCAACGAGCAGTACTTC. Protein sequence: CASSVGQGVNEQYF.

This clone was recorded once. This rearrangement joins TRBV30 to TRBJ1-5; possibly TRBD1 for D (5 bases). The CDR3 runs to 15 residues. CDR1 and CDR2 (germline): GTSNPN, SVGIG (reference sequence). Trimming shortened V by 3 bases and J by 4 bases, and 16 bases separated the two germline ends. CDR3 sequence: CAWSQSGHPNQPQHF. The CDR3 nucleotides read TGTGCCTGGAGCCAATCAGGACACCCAAATCAGCCCCAGCATTTT.

The chain is built from TRBV25-1 and TRBJ2-1; a weak D match, TRBD1 (6 bases). The CDR3 runs to 13 residues. Germline CDR1 reads MGHDK; CDR2 reads SYGVNS. V lost 4 bases, J lost 8 bases, and 12 bases lay in between. The chain's CDR3 is CASSVQTGYEQFF. CDR3 coding DNA: TGTGCCAGCAGTGTCCAGACAGGATATGAGCAGTTCTTC.

In DNA form, the CDR3 reads TGTGCCAGCAGCTTAGCCGGACAGGGTTACGAGCAGTACTTC. Translated, it gives CASSLAGQGYEQYF. J is TRBJ2-7 and V is TRBV7-8; TRBD1 agrees at 8 bases. Germline CDR1 reads SGHVS; CDR2 reads FQNEAQ. This CDR3 has 14 amino acids. The ends lost 0 bases at V and 4 bases at J; junction bases unmatched: 2. Together with reference TRBV7-8 and TRBJ2-7, the CDR3 gives the full variable domain: GAGVSQSPRYKVAKRGQDVALRCDPISGHVSLFWYQQALGQGPEFLTYFQNEAQLDKSGLPSDRFFAERPEGSVSTLKIQRTQQEDSAVYLCASSLAGQGYEQYFGPGTRLTVT.

V and J are TRBV7-9 and TRBJ1-2; 7 bases match TRBD1. The V and J ends lost 1 base and 7 bases, in that order; junction bases with no gene match: 6. Germline-derived CDR1 and CDR2 are SEHNR and FQNEAQ (reference sequence). CDR3 length: 14 amino acids. The CDR3 sequence is CASSLETGNRGYTF. CDR3 nucleotide sequence: TGTGCCAGCAGCTTAGAGACAGGGAATCGTGGCTACACCTTC.

The CDR3 loop reads CASSLDFPGRQGETQYF. Written as DNA, the CDR3 is TGTGCCAGCAGCTTAGATTTCCCAGGGCGGCAGGGGGAGACCCAGTACTTC. The V call is TRBV7-2, the J call TRBJ2-5, with a possible D match to TRBD1 (6 bases). V was shortened by 1 base and J by 5 bases, with 20 bases between the two germline ends. Germline lookup yields CDR1 SGHTA and CDR2 FQGNSA. The CDR3 is 17 residues long.

This chain uses TRBV5-4 with TRBJ2-7; D may be TRBD2 (6 bases). This CDR3 spans 14 amino acids. Germline V lookup: CDR1 SGHNT, CDR2 YYREEE (reference sequence). Trimming took off 3 bases at V and 0 bases at J, with 10 bases between the two ends. The CDR3 here is CASSSQEGSYEQYF. The CDR3 nucleotides read TGTGCCAGCAGCTCTCAGGAGGGCTCCTACGAGCAGTACTTC.

The chain has TRBV5-1 and TRBJ2-5; 12 positions agree with TRBD1. Germline trimming cut 2 bases from V and 5 bases from J; bases unmatched to any gene: 4. CDR3 size: 15 residues. The V gene's germline CDR1 is SGHRS and CDR2 YFSETQ. Here the CDR3 DNA reads TGCGCCAGCAGCTTTCAGGGACAGGGGGCCGAGACCCAGTACTTC. Protein product: CASSFQGQGAETQYF.

The genes are TRBV5-1 and TRBJ2-7, with D unclear. Trimming pared 0 bases from V and 6 bases from J, leaving 7 bases between. The germline V gene encodes CDR1 SGHRS and CDR2 YFSETQ. The CDR3 runs 12 residues. CDR3 sequence reads: CASSLGSLEQYF. CDR3 coding DNA: TGCGCCAGCAGCTTGGGTTCACTCGAGCAGTACTTC.

The gene calls are TRBV4-1 and TRBJ2-2; 10 bases align to TRBD2. Germline V gene data show CDR1 as MGHRA and CDR2 as YSYEKL. The CDR3 totals 16 residues. With V trimmed by 1 base and J by 6 bases, 5 bases remained unmatched. Here the CDR3 reads CASSQGLAGGAGELFF. The CDR3, as DNA: TGCGCCAGCAGCCAAGGACTAGCGGGCGGCGCCGGGGAGCTGTTTTTT.

The chain uses TRBV29-1 and TRBJ1-2, with a weak D call TRBD1 (6 bases). CDR1 SQVTM and CDR2 ANQGSEA come from the germline V gene. V was cut by 5 bases and J by 4 bases, with 8 bases left in between. The CDR3 contains 11 residues. Here the CDR3 DNA reads TGCAGCGTTTCGACAGGCTATGGCTACACCTTC. Translation: CSVSTGYGYTF. Based on the CDR3 plus reference TRBV29-1 and TRBJ1-2, the full variable domain is SAVISQKPSRDICQRGTSLTIQCQVDSQVTMMFWYRQQPGQSLTLIATANQGSEATYESGFVIDKFPISRPNLTFSTLTVSNMSPEDSSIYLCSVSTGYGYTFGSGTRLTVV.

The sample holds one count of this clone. V and J are TRBV6-5 and TRBJ2-7; the D gene is possibly TRBD1 (6 bases). In germline, CDR1 is MNHEY, CDR2 SVGAGI. There are 11 residues in the CDR3. Trimming cost V 6 bases and J 4 bases, with 7 bases left between them. CDR3 sequence reads: CASSTGYEQYF. The CDR3 bases are TGTGCCAGCAGCACAGGGTACGAGCAGTACTTC.

This rearrangement joins TRBV6-1 to TRBJ1-2, with D unresolved. This CDR3 is built from 12 residues. The V gene lost 2 bases and the J gene lost 8 bases, with 9 bases spanning the gap. The V gene's germline CDR1 is MNHNS and CDR2 SASEGT. Here the CDR3 reads CASSETVRGYTF. The CDR3 bases are TGTGCCAGCAGTGAAACCGTTAGGGGCTACACCTTC.

The V gene is TRBV9, the J gene TRBJ1-2, with D uncertain. The CDR3 length is 15 residues. Germline CDR1 SGDLS, CDR2 YYNGEE. Trimming removed 0 bases at V and 3 bases at J, with 12 bases between. The CDR3 DNA reads TGTGCCAGCAGCGTAGGGAGCGAGTCTTACTATGGCTACACCTTC. Its protein product is CASSVGSESYYGYTF.

The chain couples TRBV5-6 to TRBJ2-1; TRBD2 matches at 10 bases. The trim removed 1 base at V and 1 base at J, leaving 11 bases unmatched. Germline V gives CDR1 SGHDT, CDR2 YYEEEE. The CDR3 length is 19 residues. The CDR3 DNA is TGTGCCAGCAGCTTGTTGAGTAGCGGGAGGTCCGCTTCCTACAATGAGCAGTTCTTC. Encoded protein: CASSLLSSGRSASYNEQFF.

This clone occurred many times. The chain employs TRBV5-6 and TRBJ2-7, with 7 bases matching TRBD1. This CDR3 has 13 amino acids. Germline CDR1 is SGHDT and CDR2 is YYEEEE. V trimming: 4 bases; J trimming: 6 bases; junction bases outside the gene matches: 7. Here the CDR3 reads CASSLIGQVEQYF. In DNA form, the CDR3 reads TGTGCCAGCAGCCTGATCGGACAGGTCGAGCAGTACTTC.

The V call is TRBV5-4, the J call TRBJ2-1; D gene unclear. This CDR3 region has 12 residues. V lost 2 bases and J lost 7, with 7 bases in between. Per the germline V gene, CDR1 is SGHNT and CDR2 is YYREEE (reference sequence). CDR3 sequence: CASSLPANEQFF. The CDR3 nucleotides are TGTGCCAGCAGCTTACCAGCTAATGAGCAGTTCTTC. The whole variable domain, filled in from reference TRBV5-4 and TRBJ2-1, reads ETGVTQSPTHLIKTRGQQVTLRCSSQSGHNTVSWYQQALGQGPQFIFQYYREEENGRGNFPPRFSGLQFPNYSSELNVNALELDDSALYLCASSLPANEQFFGPGTRLTVL.

This clone showed up just a few times. The V call is TRBV6-1, the J call TRBJ2-1; TRBD1 matches 9 bases. The V and J ends lost 10 bases and 6 bases, in that order; junction bases with no gene match: 10. Germline loops: CDR1 MNHNS, CDR2 SASEGT. This CDR3 comprises 14 residues. The CDR3 sequence is CATTRDRDINEQFF. CDR3 DNA: TGTGCCACAACCCGGGACAGGGACATCAATGAGCAGTTCTTC.

This clone was detected a few times. The chain joins TRBV2 to TRBJ2-3; either TRBD1 or TRBD2 may fit D (5 bases each). Between the trimmed V and J ends, which lost 6 bases and 4 bases, there was a span of 8 bases. Germline CDR1 and CDR2: SNHLY and FYNNEI. There are 12 residues in the CDR3. The CDR3 sequence: CASRGVSDTQYF. CDR3 nucleotides: TGTGCCAGCAGGGGGGTGTCAGATACGCAGTATTTT.